The clone carrying this T cell receptor (beta chain) was seen a handful of times. Its antigen is not identified. Profiled with immunoSEQ multiplex PCR; TCRdb holds only in-frame clones, not every one. The sample has hundreds of thousands of clones; about three quarters are singletons. The study enrolled healthy HIV-negative adults without recent acute infections or vaccinations as donors. The length of the CDR3 is 17 residues. V lost 5 bases and J lost 7; bases outside the gene matches: 19. The germline gives CDR1 SGHRS, CDR2 YFSETQ. The data originate from a study of shared clonotypes between healthy human individuals. Study observations and caveats: It was only blood that was sampled, and tissue repertoires likely differ.

V usage is TRBV5-1 and J usage is TRBJ2-7, with 9 bases lining up with TRBD2. The TCR originated in a woman aged 40 to 55 in good health. Some clones in this sample may be carry-over from other donors' samples. Sequencing used PBMCs. DNA for the CDR3: TGCGCCAGCAGAACTTCGTGGGGACTAGCAGATACCCCTGAGCAGTACTTC. Protein: CASRTSWGLADTPEQYF.